This is a list of T cell receptor beta chains from one sample in a study of cytomegalovirus exposure and HLA in healthy donors. Profiled with immunoSEQ multiplex PCR; TCRdb holds only in-frame clones, not every one. The sample shows 140,000 or so clones, roughly three quarters of them seen only once. The sequenced sample consisted of PBMCs. The receptors derive from a woman aged 25 to 39 in good health and CMV-seronegative. The CDR3 runs from the conserved cysteine through the conserved F or W. A D gene is named only where the DNA matches it firmly. The listing skips clone size in some rows; elsewhere it reads once, few, many or a size class.

clone_size j_call v_call d_call cdr3_aa cdr3_nt
. TRBJ2-5 TRBV2 TRBD1 CASTRQGQGFQETQYF TGTGCCAGCACCCGGCAGGGACAGGGGTTCCAAGAGACCCAGTACTTC
once TRBJ2-1 TRBV28 TRBD1 CASSLTGERNEQFF TGTGCCAGCAGTTTAACAGGGGAGCGCAATGAGCAGTTCTTC
. TRBJ1-1 TRBV13 TRBD1 CASSLVGQGAQGEAFF TGTGCCAGCAGCTTAGTAGGGCAGGGGGCGCAAGGTGAAGCTTTCTTT
. TRBJ2-3 TRBV10-2 TRBD2 CASREPGTSGRPQYF TGCGCCAGCAGAGAACCCGGGACTAGCGGGAGGCCACAGTATTTT
. TRBJ1-5 TRBV19 TRBD1 CASTLRPGQGPQPQHF TGTGCCAGTACCCTACGCCCGGGACAGGGCCCTCAGCCCCAGCATTTT
. TRBJ2-5 TRBV5-1 . CASSEMTRSAETQYF TGCGCCAGCAGCGAAATGACTAGATCGGCAGAGACCCAGTACTTC
. TRBJ1-5 TRBV29-1 TRBD1 CSVSTGDQPQHF TGCAGCGTTTCGACAGGGGACCAGCCCCAGCATTTT
few TRBJ1-5 TRBV7-2 . CASSSPPGQSNQPQHF TGTGCCAGCAGCTCCCCCCCTGGGCAGAGCAATCAGCCCCAGCATTTT
. TRBJ1-3 TRBV5-1 TRBD1 CASSLAGTGYGNTIYF TGCGCCAGCAGCTTGGCCGGGACAGGGTATGGAAACACCATATATTTT
. TRBJ1-4 TRBV5-1 TRBD1 CASSSGVGTGDEKLFF TGCGCCAGCAGTTCCGGGGTGGGGACAGGGGATGAAAAACTGTTTTTT
. TRBJ2-3 TRBV5-1 . CASSFTPSAGTDTQYF TGCGCCAGCAGCTTCACCCCTAGCGCGGGCACAGATACGCAGTATTTT
. TRBJ2-1 TRBV7-2 TRBD1 CASSLAQVGTGIYNEQFF TGTGCCAGCAGCTTAGCGCAGGTGGGGACAGGGATATACAATGAGCAGTTCTTC
. TRBJ2-2 TRBV7-9 TRBD1 CASLQTGDTGELFF TGTGCCAGCCTTCAGACAGGGGATACCGGGGAGCTGTTTTTT
. TRBJ2-5 TRBV5-6 TRBD2 CASSARLAGGSETQYF TGTGCCAGCAGCGCTAGACTAGCGGGGGGGTCGGAGACCCAGTACTTC
. TRBJ2-7 TRBV19 . CASSIGAENLYEQYF TGTGCCAGTAGTATTGGGGCAGAGAACCTCTACGAGCAGTACTTC
. TRBJ1-3 TRBV6-5 . CASSYGSARGNTIYF TGTGCCAGCAGTTACGGGTCAGCGAGAGGAAACACCATATATTTT
. TRBJ2-1 TRBV18 . CASFEVDNEQFF TGTGCCAGCTTCGAAGTAGACAATGAGCAGTTCTTC
. TRBJ1-3 TRBV30 . CAWSVVGQGGNTIYF TGTGCCTGGAGTGTAGTTGGCCAGGGAGGAAACACCATATATTTT
. TRBJ2-2 TRBV7-8 . CASSLLGTAPPGELFF TGTGCCAGCAGCTTATTAGGGACTGCTCCCCCCGGGGAGCTGTTTTTT